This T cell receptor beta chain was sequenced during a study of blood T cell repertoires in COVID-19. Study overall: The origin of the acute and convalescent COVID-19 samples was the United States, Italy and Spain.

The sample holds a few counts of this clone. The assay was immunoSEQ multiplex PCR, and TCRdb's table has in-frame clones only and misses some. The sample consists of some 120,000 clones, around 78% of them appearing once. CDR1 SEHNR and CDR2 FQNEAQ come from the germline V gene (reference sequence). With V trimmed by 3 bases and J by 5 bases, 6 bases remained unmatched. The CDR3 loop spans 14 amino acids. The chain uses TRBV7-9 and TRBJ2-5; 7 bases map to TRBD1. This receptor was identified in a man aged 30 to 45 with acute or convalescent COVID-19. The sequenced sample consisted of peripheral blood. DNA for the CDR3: TGTGCCAGCAGCTTTACAGGGGTAGGCGAGACCCAGTACTTC. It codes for CASSFTGVGETQYF.